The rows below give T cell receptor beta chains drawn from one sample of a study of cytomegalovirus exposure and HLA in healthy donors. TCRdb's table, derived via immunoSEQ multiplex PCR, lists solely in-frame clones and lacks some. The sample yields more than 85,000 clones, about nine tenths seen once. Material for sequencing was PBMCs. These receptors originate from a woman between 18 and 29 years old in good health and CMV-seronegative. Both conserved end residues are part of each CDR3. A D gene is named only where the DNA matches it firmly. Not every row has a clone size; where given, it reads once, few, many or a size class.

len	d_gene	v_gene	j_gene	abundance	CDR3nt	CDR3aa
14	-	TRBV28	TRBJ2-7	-	TGTGCCAGCAGCCGACAATTCAACATCTACGAGCAGTACTTC	CASSRQFNIYEQYF
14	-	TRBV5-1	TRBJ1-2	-	TGCGCCAGCAGCTTCGGATCAGGGTTCTATGGCTACACCTTC	CASSFGSGFYGYTF
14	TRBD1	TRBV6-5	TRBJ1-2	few	TGTGCCAGCAGTGCCCGACAGGGCTTAGATGGCTACACCTTC	CASSARQGLDGYTF
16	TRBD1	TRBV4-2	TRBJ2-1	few	TGTGCCAGCAGCCAAGAGGAAAGACAGGGGGCAGCTGAGCAGTTCTTC	CASSQEERQGAAEQFF
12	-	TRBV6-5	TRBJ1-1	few	TGTGCCAGCAGTCCCGGGGACACTGAAGCTTTCTTT	CASSPGDTEAFF
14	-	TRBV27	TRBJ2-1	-	TGTGCCAGCAGTTTTAGGACAGGGAGGGGTGAGCAGTTCTTC	CASSFRTGRGEQFF
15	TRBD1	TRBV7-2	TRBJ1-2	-	TGTGCCAGCAGCTTTACCGGGACAGGGACTGGTGGCTACACCTTC	CASSFTGTGTGGYTF
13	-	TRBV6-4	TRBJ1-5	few	TGTGCCAGCAGTGACGGGGAGAATCAGCCCCAGCATTTT	CASSDGENQPQHF
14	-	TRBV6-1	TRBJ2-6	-	TGTGCCAGCATCCCAGCGGCTGGGGCCAACGTCCTGACTTTC	CASIPAAGANVLTF
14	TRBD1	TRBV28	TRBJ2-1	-	TGTGCCAGCAAGGACAGGGCGACCTACAATGAGCAGTTCTTC	CASKDRATYNEQFF
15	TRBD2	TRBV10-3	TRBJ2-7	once	TGTGCCTCCCGGGGACTACTAGCGGGACGCTACGAGCAGTACTTC	CASRGLLAGRYEQYF
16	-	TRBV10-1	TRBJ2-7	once	TGCGCCAGCCTGGAGAGTGGGGGCTCGGATCCCTACGAGCAGTACTTC	CASLESGGSDPYEQYF
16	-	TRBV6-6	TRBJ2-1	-	TGTGCCAGCAGACAGGGCGGACGCCCCCGAAGTGATGAGCAGTTCTTC	CASRQGGRPRSDEQFF
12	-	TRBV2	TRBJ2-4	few	TGTGCCAGCAGTCCCAGACATAACATTCAGTACTTC	CASSPRHNIQYF
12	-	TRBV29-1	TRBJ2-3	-	TGCAGCGTTGATCGGGGGTTGGATACGCAGTATTTT	CSVDRGLDTQYF
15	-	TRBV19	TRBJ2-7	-	TGTGCCAGTAGTAATGACAGGACCCGCGCGGACGAGCAGTACTTC	CASSNDRTRADEQYF
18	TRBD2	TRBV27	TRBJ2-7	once	TGTGCCAGCAGTTTAAGGGAAGGAGTCCCGGGACTAAACTACGAGCAGTACTTC	CASSLREGVPGLNYEQYF
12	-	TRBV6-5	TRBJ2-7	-	TGTGCCAGTCATTCCCGGAGCTACGAGCAGTACTTC	CASHSRSYEQYF
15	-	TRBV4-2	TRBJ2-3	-	TGTGCCAGCAGCCCGGGACTACCAGGGGCAGATACGCAGTATTTT	CASSPGLPGADTQYF
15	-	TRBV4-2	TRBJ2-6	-	TGTGCCAGCAGCCATACAAGCTCTGGGGCCAACGTCCTGACTTTC	CASSHTSSGANVLTF
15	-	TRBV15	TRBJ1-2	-	TGTGCCACGAAAGGGGAGGGCGGGTGGCACTATGGCTACACCTTC	CATKGEGGWHYGYTF
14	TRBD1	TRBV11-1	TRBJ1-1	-	TGTGCCAGCAGCAACAGGGGAGTGAACACTGAAGCTTTCTTT	CASSNRGVNTEAFF
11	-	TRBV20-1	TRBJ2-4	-	TGCAGTGCTAGCCCCTTTAACATTCAGTACTTC	CSASPFNIQYF
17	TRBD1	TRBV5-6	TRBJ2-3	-	TGTGCCAGCAGCTCCTGGAGGGTACAGGGGGCTTTAGATACGCAGTATTTT	CASSSWRVQGALDTQYF
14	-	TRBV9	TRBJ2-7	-	TGTGCCAGCAGCGTTGGTGGGGCAGGCCACGAGCAGTACTTC	CASSVGGAGHEQYF
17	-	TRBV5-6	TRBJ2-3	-	TGTGCCAGCAGCTTGGCCACGGTAGCGGATCATCACAAATGGCAGTATTTT	CASSLATVADHHKWQYF
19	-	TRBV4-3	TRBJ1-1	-	TGCGCCAGCAGCCAAGGGGGGCTGGGAGGGATAACGTGGGACACTGAAGCTTTCTTT	CASSQGGLGGITWDTEAFF
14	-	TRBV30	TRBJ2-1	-	TGTGCCTGGAATATCGTCGGGAAGCCCAATGAGCAGTTCTTC	CAWNIVGKPNEQFF
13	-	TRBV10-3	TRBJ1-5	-	TGTGCCACAAACAGGGAAAGCAATCAGCCCCAGCATTTT	CATNRESNQPQHF
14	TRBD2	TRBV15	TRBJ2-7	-	TGTGCCACCAGCAAAAGGGACTACTCCTACGAGCAGTACTTC	CATSKRDYSYEQYF
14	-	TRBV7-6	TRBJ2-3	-	TGTGCCAGCAGCTCCGGACTCAGCACAGATACGCAGTATTTT	CASSSGLSTDTQYF
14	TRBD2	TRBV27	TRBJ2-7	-	TGTGCCAGCAGTCTTCGGGGGGAGTCCTACGAGCAGTACTTC	CASSLRGESYEQYF
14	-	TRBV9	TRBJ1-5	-	TGTGCCAGCAGCTCTCAGGGAAGCAATCAGCCCCAGCATTTT	CASSSQGSNQPQHF
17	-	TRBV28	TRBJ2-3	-	TGTGCCAGCAGTGTGTATGCCCGGGACACTAGCACAGATACGCAGTATTTT	CASSVYARDTSTDTQYF
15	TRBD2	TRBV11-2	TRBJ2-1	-	TGTGCCAGCAGCTTAGGTAGCGGGAGGGCCTTTGAGCAGTTCTTC	CASSLGSGRAFEQFF
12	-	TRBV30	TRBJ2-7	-	TGTGCCTGGGGAGGGAATACCTACGAGCAGTACTTC	CAWGGNTYEQYF
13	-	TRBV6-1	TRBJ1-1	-	TGTGCCAGCAGTGAAGGGGGGAGGGCTGAAGCTTTCTTT	CASSEGGRAEAFF
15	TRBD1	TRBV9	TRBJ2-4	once	TGTGCCAGCAGCGTTACAGGGGGAAGCAAAAACATTCAGTACTTC	CASSVTGGSKNIQYF
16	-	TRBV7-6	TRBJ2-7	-	TGTGCCAGCAGCGATATTACGCGGAACCCCTCCTACGAGCAGTACTTC	CASSDITRNPSYEQYF
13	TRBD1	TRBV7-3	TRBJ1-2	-	TGTGCCAGCAGCCAGACAGGGGGTGATGGCTACACCTTC	CASSQTGGDGYTF
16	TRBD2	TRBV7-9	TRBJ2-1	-	TGTGCCAGCAGCCGGGAGGGACTAGCGGGGAAGAATGAGCAGTTCTTC	CASSREGLAGKNEQFF
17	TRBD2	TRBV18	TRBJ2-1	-	TGTGCCAGCTCACCACGAGCGGGGGGGGCATCCAACAATGAGCAGTTCTTC	CASSPRAGGASNNEQFF
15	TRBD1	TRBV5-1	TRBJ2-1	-	TGCGCCAGCTCTAACCCCGGGACAGGGGTCAATGAGCAGTTCTTC	CASSNPGTGVNEQFF
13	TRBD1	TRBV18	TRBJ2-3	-	TGTGCCAGCGCGACAGGGGGCGCAGATACGCAGTATTTT	CASATGGADTQYF
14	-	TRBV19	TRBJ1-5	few	TGTGCCAGTAGTGGCCTCCAGGGGCAAGCGCCCCAGCATTTT	CASSGLQGQAPQHF
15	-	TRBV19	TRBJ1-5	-	TGTGCCAGTAGAGTAGATCCAACTAGCAATCAGCCCCAGCATTTT	CASRVDPTSNQPQHF
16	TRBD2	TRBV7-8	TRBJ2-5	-	TGTGCCAGCAGCGTAACTAGCGGGGGAGTTCAAGAGACCCAGTACTTC	CASSVTSGGVQETQYF
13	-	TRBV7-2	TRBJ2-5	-	TGTGCCAGCAGTCTGACAACGCCGGAGACCCAGTACTTC	CASSLTTPETQYF
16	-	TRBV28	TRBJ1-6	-	TGTGCCAGCACCAAGTTACAGGCTAACTATAATTCACCCCTCCACTTT	CASTKLQANYNSPLHF
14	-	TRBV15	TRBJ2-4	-	TGTGCCACCAGCAGCTGGAGAGCCAAAAACATTCAGTACTTC	CATSSWRAKNIQYF
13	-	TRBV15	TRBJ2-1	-	TGTGCCACCAGCTCCCGAGGGGGTGTCGAGCAGTTCTTC	CATSSRGGVEQFF
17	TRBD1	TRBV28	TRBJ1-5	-	TGTGCCAGCAGGACACAGGGGGCGGGGGGAAACGGGCAGCCCCAGCATTTT	CASRTQGAGGNGQPQHF
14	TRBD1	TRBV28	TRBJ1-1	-	TGTGCCAGCAGTACGACAGGGTTGAACACTGAAGCTTTCTTT	CASSTTGLNTEAFF
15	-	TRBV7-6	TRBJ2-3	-	TGTGCCAGCAGCTTAGGGGGACTCGATGTAGATACGCAGTATTTT	CASSLGGLDVDTQYF